Below, 20 T cell receptor beta chains from the same sample are listed, as sequenced in a study of sequential checkpoint blockade in melanoma. Treatment of the sample: randomized to nivolumab then ipilimumab (arm A) or the reverse (arm B). The assay was immunoSEQ multiplex PCR, and TCRdb's table has in-frame clones only and misses some. The table has 4,000 to 5,500 clones, around a third seen once. This sample comprised tumor tissue (inferred from file names), obtained from a patient given nivolumab and ipilimumab in sequence. All receptors derive from a human donor with melanoma.

The chain combines TRBV6-8 with TRBJ2-1; D remains ambiguous. The CDR3 consists of 15 residues. V was shortened by 5 bases and J by 0 bases, with 11 bases between the two germline ends. In germline, CDR1 is MNHGY, CDR2 SAAAGT. The CDR3 loop reads CASSATPNSYNEQFF. In DNA, the CDR3 is TGTGCCAGCAGTGCCACACCGAACTCCTACAATGAGCAGTTCTTC.

V and J are TRBV29-1 and TRBJ2-4, with TRBD2 identical over 13 bases. The CDR3 extends over 16 amino acids. Losses at the gene ends were 6 bases for V and 2 bases for J; bases not matched to a gene: 7. In germline, CDR1 is SQVTM, CDR2 ANQGSEA. Written as DNA, the CDR3 is TGCAGCGTATTGGGGACTAGCGGGAATTCCAAAAACATTCAGTACTTC. It translates to CSVLGTSGNSKNIQYF.

This clone was counted only a few times. The chain recombines TRBV30 with TRBJ1-3, with D hard to call. Germline loops: CDR1 GTSNPN, CDR2 SVGIG (reference sequence). V was clipped by 0 bases and J by 0 bases, with 18 bases between them. The CDR3 is 18 amino acids. In nucleotides, the CDR3 is TGTGCCTGGAGTGTGGGTGGAGGACCCCAAAGCTCTGGAAACACCATATATTTT. It specifies CAWSVGGGPQSSGNTIYF.

By sample share, this clone is medium-sized. V usage is TRBV6-8 and J usage is TRBJ1-1, with no clear D. Per the germline V gene, CDR1 is MNHGY and CDR2 is SAAAGT. The length of the CDR3 is 13 residues. The V gene lost 6 bases and the J gene lost 1 base, with 9 bases spanning the gap. CDR3 DNA sequence: TGTGCCAGCAGCCTATACTGGAACACTGAAGCTTTCTTT. Protein sequence: CASSLYWNTEAFF.

The V call is TRBV19, the J call TRBJ1-1; 7 positions match TRBD1. The CDR3 totals 16 residues. Germline-derived CDR1 and CDR2 are LNHDA and SQIVND (reference sequence). V lost 7 bases to trimming and J lost 7 bases; unmatched junction nucleotides: 18. The CDR3 here is CASISLRRQGGSEAFF. DNA of the CDR3: TGTGCCAGTATTTCCTTGCGGAGGCAGGGGGGTAGTGAAGCTTTCTTT.

The rearrangement links TRBV4-1 to TRBJ1-2, with no clear D. The CDR3 extends over 13 amino acids. Per the germline V gene, CDR1 is MGHRA and CDR2 is YSYEKL. V shed 0 bases and J shed 6 bases, with 8 bases lying between them. The CDR3 reads CASSQDLMNGYTF. CDR3 DNA sequence: TGCGCCAGCAGCCAAGATCTGATGAATGGCTACACCTTC.

This chain joins TRBV18 and TRBJ2-7, with 11 bases matching TRBD1. Germline CDR1 KGHSH, CDR2 LQKENI. The trim removed 5 bases at V and 2 bases at J, leaving 2 bases unmatched. The length of the CDR3 is 14 residues. The CDR3 coding sequence is TGTGCCAGCTCATCGGGACAGGGGGCCTACGAGCAGTACTTC. Encoded protein: CASSSGQGAYEQYF.

The chain recombines TRBV7-5 with TRBJ2-1; TRBD2, the table's D call, was not compared with the DNA. TRBV7-5 is listed as a pseudogene. CDR3 size: 15 residues. This chain's CDR3 is CASSSTSGGASEQFF. The CDR3 DNA is TGTGCCAGCAGTTCAACTAGCGGGGGGGCCAGTGAGCAGTTCTTC.

This clone has ten or more counts. This sequence joins TRBV2 and TRBJ2-3; D ambiguous. V gave up 1 base and J gave up 2 bases, with 7 bases separating them. The V gene's germline CDR1 is SNHLY and CDR2 FYNNEI. This CDR3 has 14 amino acids. CDR3 sequence (DNA): TGTGCCAGCAGTGAAGGGATCCTCACAGATACGCAGTATTTT. Translated, it gives CASSEGILTDTQYF.

In this sample, this clone is medium-sized. The genes are TRBV9 and TRBJ1-1; tentative D call: TRBD1 (5 bases). Trimming took off 3 bases at V and 0 bases at J, with 6 bases between the two ends. CDR3 size: 13 residues. Germline V lookup: CDR1 SGDLS, CDR2 YYNGEE. The CDR3 protein is CASSETVNTEAFF. The CDR3 DNA follows: TGTGCCAGCAGCGAGACAGTGAACACTGAAGCTTTCTTT.

This clone occurred a few times. The chain has TRBV18 and TRBJ1-1, with no clear D. V was trimmed by 3 bases and J by 1 base, leaving 6 bases between them. The V gene's germline CDR1 is KGHSH and CDR2 LQKENI. This CDR3 has 13 residues. This CDR3 reads CASSPSWNTEAFF. The CDR3 region has the DNA TGTGCCAGCTCACCGTCTTGGAACACTGAAGCTTTCTTT.

The J gene is TRBJ2-4, the V gene TRBV28, with a weak D call TRBD1 (6 bases). Trimming removed 3 bases at V and 7 bases at J, with 10 bases between. This CDR3 comprises 13 residues. The germline V gene has CDR1 MDHEN and CDR2 SYDVKM. The CDR3 region has the DNA TGTGCCAGCAGTTTCTCTAGGGGGAACATTCAGTACTTC. Its translation: CASSFSRGNIQYF.

By share, this clone counts as medium-sized. The V gene is TRBV6-8, the J gene TRBJ2-2; D gene uncertain. This CDR3 spans 14 amino acids. CDR1 and CDR2 from the germline V gene are MNHGY and SAAAGT. The V and J ends lost 0 bases and 11 bases respectively, with 13 bases between them. CDR3 DNA sequence: TGTGCCAGCAGTTACTCTGTTTTAGGCGGAGAGCTGTTTTTT. This codes for CASSYSVLGGELFF.

By sample share, this clone is medium-sized. This chain connects TRBV6-7 to TRBJ2-2, with D perhaps TRBD1 (6 bases). TRBV6-7 carries the ORF label, with uncertain function. V was clipped by 4 bases and J by 7 bases, with 13 bases between them. This CDR3 contains 14 residues. CDR3 loop: CASSFQQGSGELFF. The CDR3 DNA reads TGTGCCAGCAGTTTTCAACAGGGTAGCGGGGAGCTGTTTTTT.

This clone was counted between two and nine times. The chain couples TRBV6-8 to TRBJ1-5; 9 bases agree with TRBD1. J was trimmed by 6 bases and V by 5 bases; bases with no gene match: 5. The length of the CDR3 is 14 residues. Per the germline V gene, CDR1 is MNHGY and CDR2 is SAAAGT. CDR3 protein: CASSRTGEAQPQHF. As DNA, the CDR3 is TGTGCCAGCAGTCGGACAGGGGAGGCTCAGCCCCAGCATTTT.

V usage is TRBV28 and J usage is TRBJ1-2, with D possibly being TRBD1 (5 bases). Between the trimmed V and J ends, which lost 7 bases and 0 bases, there was a span of 15 bases. The germline gives CDR1 MDHEN, CDR2 SYDVKM. The CDR3 consists of 15 residues. CDR3 nucleotides: TGTGCCAGCAAGAACACAGGCCTCGCTAACTATGGCTACACCTTC. As protein: CASKNTGLANYGYTF.

Judged by abundance, this clone is medium-sized (0.01 to 0.1%). The chain links TRBV28 to TRBJ2-7, with a tentative D call TRBD2 (7 bases). Deletions cut 2 bases from V and 6 bases from J, with 17 bases between. The CDR3 totals 15 residues. The germline gives CDR1 MDHEN, CDR2 SYDVKM. Here the CDR3 reads CASSLGRGTLREQYF. The DNA for the CDR3 is TGTGCCAGCAGTTTAGGGAGGGGGACCCTCCGCGAGCAGTACTTC.

The chain links TRBV10-3 to TRBJ2-4; 9 positions match TRBD1. V lost 2 bases to trimming and J lost 8 bases; unmatched junction nucleotides: 13. The CDR3 loop spans 17 amino acids. Germline assignment: CDR1 ENHRY and CDR2 SYGVKD. The CDR3 is CAISEGSDRGIIDIQYF. For the CDR3, the DNA is TGTGCCATCAGTGAGGGCTCGGACAGGGGAATTATAGACATTCAGTACTTC.

V is TRBV28 and J is TRBJ2-3; TRBD2 matches at 7 bases. This CDR3 contains 14 residues. Germline CDR1 and CDR2: MDHEN and SYDVKM. The V and J ends lost 4 bases and 4 bases, in that order; junction bases with no gene match: 5. The CDR3 spells CASSWDYRPDTQYF. The DNA for the CDR3 is TGTGCCAGCAGTTGGGACTATAGGCCAGATACGCAGTATTTT.

The chain has TRBV18 and TRBJ1-6; possible D gene TRBD1, 5 bases. The CDR3 has 13 amino acids. Trimming removed 6 bases from V and 8 bases from J, with 11 bases in between. Per germline, CDR1 KGHSH and CDR2 LQKENI. In DNA, the CDR3 is TGTGCCAGCTCGGGGCTAGTCGATTCACCCCTCCACTTT. Protein sequence: CASSGLVDSPLHF.